These T cell receptor beta chains were read from a single sample in a study of T cell repertoires in cytomegalovirus infection. TCRdb re-analysed the reads in MiXCR, keeping a single row per CDR3 protein. The profile covers some 180,000 distinct CDR3 sequences, with 8% to 10% appearing a single time and approximately 4.2% taken by the ten largest. Sequenced material: PBMCs. Receptors were obtained from a human donor in good health (CMV status not recorded). Some clones in this sample may be carry-over from other donors' samples. CDR3s include the opening cysteine and the closing phenylalanine or tryptophan. Each record gives: CDR3 length, clone size, V gene, CDR3 protein. The size field is filled for only some rows; it gives once, few, many or a size class.

len: 14
abundance: NA
v_gene: TRBV7-9
CDR3aa: CASSLGQEPDTQYF

len: 13
abundance: many
v_gene: TRBV7-2
CDR3aa: CASSYQGQGEQFF

len: 15
abundance: NA
v_gene: TRBV27
CDR3aa: CASSLSPRTGYGYTF

len: 16
abundance: many
v_gene: TRBV18
CDR3aa: CASSRDRLAGGETQYF

len: 14
abundance: NA
v_gene: TRBV24-1
CDR3aa: CATSDDSPSYEQYF

len: 17
abundance: few
v_gene: TRBV19
CDR3aa: CASSMMPTGSLNTEAFF

len: 13
abundance: many
v_gene: TRBV7-6
CDR3aa: CASSLALDQPQHF

len: 13
abundance: many
v_gene: TRBV18
CDR3aa: CASSPPSREKLFF

len: 13
abundance: many
v_gene: TRBV7-6
CDR3aa: CASSRDRGDTIYF

len: 15
abundance: few
v_gene: TRBV28
CDR3aa: CASSLIFASYNEQFF

len: 15
abundance: NA
v_gene: TRBV7-9
CDR3aa: CASSLSRLETPEAFF

len: 16
abundance: many
v_gene: TRBV7-2
CDR3aa: CASSSRTGGGGQPQHF

len: 12
abundance: many
v_gene: TRBV2
CDR3aa: CASSEDDNEQFF

len: 16
abundance: many
v_gene: TRBV24-1
CDR3aa: CATSDATSVSYNEQFF

len: 18
abundance: many
v_gene: TRBV7-2
CDR3aa: CASSAWGGLAGVMYEQYF

len: 14
abundance: few
v_gene: TRBV11-2
CDR3aa: CASSFGTHTDTQYF

len: 14
abundance: few
v_gene: TRBV5-1
CDR3aa: CASSLVQGGYGYTF

len: 14
abundance: NA
v_gene: TRBV15
CDR3aa: CATSRDLATYEQYF

len: 15
abundance: many
v_gene: TRBV6-5
CDR3aa: CASSYASGTGFEQYF

len: 14
abundance: many
v_gene: TRBV6-5
CDR3aa: CASSTEVGNQPQHF

len: 12
abundance: many
v_gene: TRBV20-1
CDR3aa: CSAMYIRDGYTF

len: 14
abundance: few
v_gene: TRBV6-2/TRBV6-3
CDR3aa: CASSYGGKGTEAFF

len: 14
abundance: NA
v_gene: TRBV7-4
CDR3aa: CASSPSVLIYEQCF

len: 16
abundance: many
v_gene: TRBV7-2
CDR3aa: CASSSRRAAAKNIQYF

len: 17
abundance: NA
v_gene: TRBV20-1
CDR3aa: CSARISRGVAFGETQYF

len: 15
abundance: many
v_gene: TRBV7-2
CDR3aa: CASSATREHYNEQFF

len: 15
abundance: many
v_gene: TRBV12-3/TRBV12-4
CDR3aa: CASSPRTGALLGYTF

len: 12
abundance: many
v_gene: TRBV7-2
CDR3aa: CASSSGLETQYF

len: 13
abundance: few
v_gene: TRBV28
CDR3aa: CASSRGYWTEAFF

len: 13
abundance: NA
v_gene: TRBV20-1
CDR3aa: CSARQTMNTEAFF

len: 16
abundance: NA
v_gene: TRBV19
CDR3aa: CASGDSGHEYNSPLHF

len: 15
abundance: many
v_gene: TRBV28
CDR3aa: CASSPSWGALNEQFF

len: 16
abundance: many
v_gene: TRBV7-8
CDR3aa: CASSSGVREGSGEQYF

len: 16
abundance: many
v_gene: TRBV6-6
CDR3aa: CASSPLKGGIADTQYF

len: 13
abundance: many
v_gene: TRBV10-3
CDR3aa: CAISLEVAQPQHF

len: 15
abundance: many
v_gene: TRBV7-2
CDR3aa: CASSLEGTMNTEAFF

len: 14
abundance: many
v_gene: TRBV7-6
CDR3aa: CASSLRGGNNEQFF

len: 16
abundance: few
v_gene: TRBV5-1
CDR3aa: CASSQSTGDSYNEQFF

len: 14
abundance: NA
v_gene: TRBV29-1
CDR3aa: CSVATAGTTYEQYF

len: 14
abundance: many
v_gene: TRBV7-6
CDR3aa: CASSFGQGITEAFF

len: 14
abundance: many
v_gene: TRBV7-8
CDR3aa: CASSLSGRLDEQYF

len: 13
abundance: many
v_gene: TRBV19
CDR3aa: CASTTDALTEAFF

len: 12
abundance: many
v_gene: TRBV7-2
CDR3aa: CASSGGGDTQYF

len: 15
abundance: many
v_gene: TRBV7-6
CDR3aa: CASSLVTGRTYEQYF

len: 13
abundance: NA
v_gene: TRBV5-1
CDR3aa: CASSLEVYGIQYF

len: 14
abundance: many
v_gene: TRBV7-8
CDR3aa: CASSPGRSNQPQHF